This record covers a single T cell receptor beta chain. Vbeta (60) and Jbeta (13) primers were used in the PCR. Libraries were prepared by immunoSEQ multiplex PCR; TCRdb keeps only in-frame clonotypes and omits some of them. The sample carries 200,000 or so clones, about 75% recorded once. The V gene end was trimmed by 3 bases and the J gene end by 2 bases; junction bases not matched to a gene: 5. This CDR3 has 15 amino acids. Germline CDR1 is MDHEN and CDR2 is SYDVKM. This specimen belongs to a study of cytomegalovirus exposure and HLA in healthy donors. The V gene is TRBV28, the J gene TRBJ2-7, with 9 bases aligning to TRBD1. Sequencing input: PBMCs. This TCR derives from a man between 18 and 35 years old in good health and CMV-seronegative. The CDR3: CASSLGGQGTYEQYF. The CDR3 DNA reads TGTGCCAGCAGTTTGGGAGGACAGGGGACCTACGAGCAGTACTTC.